This passage covers 12 T cell receptor beta chains from one sample sequenced in a study of OX40 agonist ivuxolimab in advanced cancers. TCRdb keeps only in-frame clones here, not all; method: immunoSEQ multiplex PCR. Of about 48,000 clones listed, 70% to 90% are singletons. Specimen: CD4+ or CD8+ T cells sorted from blood, collected in a trial of the OX40 agonist ivuxolimab. These receptors were obtained from an adult with an advanced solid tumor such as melanoma, head and neck, liver or kidney cancer.

The genes are TRBV29-1 and TRBJ2-7, with TRBD1 as a possible D gene (5 bases). Germline CDR1 SQVTM, CDR2 ANQGSEA. Trimming stripped 4 bases from V and 1 base from J, with 17 bases between. The CDR3 has 15 amino acids. CDR3 nucleotide sequence: TGCAGCGTTGCCCGGACACATGACCCTTCCTACGAGCAGTACTTC. Amino acid sequence: CSVARTHDPSYEQYF.

The chain carries TRBV4-3 and TRBJ1-2; 8 bases are shared with TRBD1. J was trimmed by 8 bases and V by 3 bases; bases with no gene match: 8. Germline assignment: CDR1 LGHNA and CDR2 YSLEER. There are 14 residues in the CDR3. The CDR3 nucleotides read TGCGCCAGCAGCCAGGTTATACAGGGGGGGGGCTACACCTTC. It codes for CASSQVIQGGGYTF.

This clone was detected once. The chain links TRBV19 to TRBJ2-7, with 7 bases aligning to TRBD2. V lost 3 bases and J lost 0; bases outside the gene matches: 2. CDR1 LNHDA and CDR2 SQIVND come from the germline V gene (reference sequence). The CDR3 length is 14 residues. CDR3 DNA sequence: TGTGCCAGTAGTATCGGGGGGAGCTCCTACGAGCAGTACTTC. It is translated as CASSIGGSSYEQYF.

This chain connects TRBV28 to TRBJ2-2, with 7 nucleotides matching TRBD1. The CDR3 is 18 residues long. After removal of 2 bases from V and 6 bases from J, the junction contained 15 bases not matched to a gene. The germline gives CDR1 MDHEN, CDR2 SYDVKM. This chain's CDR3 is CASSLRVLTGNVPGELFF. CDR3 DNA: TGTGCCAGCAGTTTAAGGGTGTTGACAGGGAACGTTCCCGGGGAGCTGTTTTTT.

This rearrangement joins TRBV4-3 to TRBJ2-1; D unresolved. The germline V and J ends were trimmed by 0 bases and 6 bases, with 3 bases remaining between them. Germline V gene lookup returns CDR1 LGHNA and CDR2 YSLEER. CDR3 size: 12 residues. The CDR3 DNA reads as TGCGCCAGCAGCCAAGAGGGCAATGAGCAGTTCTTC. Encoded protein: CASSQEGNEQFF.

This chain connects TRBV5-4 to TRBJ2-5, with a possible D match to TRBD1 (6 bases). The CDR3 contains 14 residues. Trimming took 4 bases from V and 3 from J, leaving 13 bases between them. The germline V gene encodes CDR1 SGHNT and CDR2 YYREEE (reference sequence). CDR3 loop: CASSAPGQEETQYF. The CDR3 bases are TGTGCCAGCAGCGCACCGGGACAAGAAGAGACCCAGTACTTC.

The V and J genes are TRBV4-2 and TRBJ1-5; 8 bases fit TRBD1. The trim removed 6 bases at V and 5 bases at J, leaving 12 bases unmatched. Per germline, CDR1 LGHNA and CDR2 YNFKEQ. The CDR3 covers 16 residues. CDR3 in amino acids: CASRFGTGQAHQPQHF. CDR3 nucleotide sequence: TGTGCCAGCAGGTTTGGAACGGGACAGGCTCATCAGCCCCAGCATTTT.

The chain is built from TRBV30 and TRBJ2-7, with 9 positions matching TRBD2. The V and J ends lost 0 bases and 3 bases, in that order; junction bases with no gene match: 6. This CDR3 is 15 amino acids long. Per germline, CDR1 GTSNPN and CDR2 SVGIG (reference sequence). CDR3 DNA sequence: TGTGCCTGGAGTGTAGGGCTAGCGGGGCACTACGAGCAGTACTTC. It translates to CAWSVGLAGHYEQYF.

This chain joins TRBV27 and TRBJ1-1; 10 bases map to TRBD1. From germline, CDR1 is MNHEY and CDR2 SMNVEV (reference sequence). Trimming removed 3 bases from V and 5 bases from J; junction bases left unmatched: 12. The length of the CDR3 is 17 residues. CDR3 in amino acids: CASSFWAPRTGGTEAFF. In nucleotides, the CDR3 is TGTGCCAGCAGTTTTTGGGCCCCCCGGACAGGGGGAACTGAAGCTTTCTTT.

The chain joins TRBV27 to TRBJ2-5; D not certain. V was pared by 7 bases and J by 1 base, with 13 bases between. The CDR3 totals 14 residues. The germline CDR1 and CDR2 sequences are MNHEY and SMNVEV (reference sequence). The CDR3 DNA sequence: TGTGCCAGCAATTTCTTCGGACCCCAAGAGACCCAGTACTTC. It is translated as CASNFFGPQETQYF.

CDR3 residues: CASSDRVYPYEQYF. As DNA, the CDR3 is TGTGCCAGCAGCGACAGGGTCTATCCCTACGAGCAGTACTTC. The chain uses TRBV2 and TRBJ2-7; the match to TRBD1 covers 7 bases. Germline V CDR1 and CDR2: SNHLY, FYNNEI. V lost 6 bases, J lost 2 bases, and 7 bases stayed unmatched. This CDR3 is built from 14 residues.

This sequence joins TRBV7-8 and TRBJ1-1; D not certain. Deletions cut 3 bases from V and 6 bases from J, with 14 bases between. The CDR3 totals 14 residues. Germline V gives CDR1 SGHVS, CDR2 FQNEAQ. CDR3 protein: CASSFGWEGSEAFF. DNA for the CDR3: TGTGCCAGCAGCTTTGGCTGGGAGGGATCTGAAGCTTTCTTT. Full variable domain (outside the CDR3, taken from reference TRBV7-8 and TRBJ1-1): GAGVSQSPRYKVAKRGQDVALRCDPISGHVSLFWYQQALGQGPEFLTYFQNEAQLDKSGLPSDRFFAERPEGSVSTLKIQRTQQEDSAVYLCASSFGWEGSEAFFGQGTRLTVV.